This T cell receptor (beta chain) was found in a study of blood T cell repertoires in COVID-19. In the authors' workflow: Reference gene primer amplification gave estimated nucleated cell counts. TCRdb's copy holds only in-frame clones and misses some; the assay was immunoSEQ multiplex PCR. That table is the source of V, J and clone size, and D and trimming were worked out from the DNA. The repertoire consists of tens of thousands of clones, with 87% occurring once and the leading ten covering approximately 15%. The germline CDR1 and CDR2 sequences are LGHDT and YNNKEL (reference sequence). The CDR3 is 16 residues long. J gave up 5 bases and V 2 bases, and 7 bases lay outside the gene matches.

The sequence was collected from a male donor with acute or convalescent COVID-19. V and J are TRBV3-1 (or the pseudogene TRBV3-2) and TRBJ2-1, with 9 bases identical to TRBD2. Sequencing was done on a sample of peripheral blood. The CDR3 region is CASSQYRLAGNNEQFF. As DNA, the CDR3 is TGTGCCAGCAGCCAATATAGGCTAGCGGGGAACAATGAGCAGTTCTTC.